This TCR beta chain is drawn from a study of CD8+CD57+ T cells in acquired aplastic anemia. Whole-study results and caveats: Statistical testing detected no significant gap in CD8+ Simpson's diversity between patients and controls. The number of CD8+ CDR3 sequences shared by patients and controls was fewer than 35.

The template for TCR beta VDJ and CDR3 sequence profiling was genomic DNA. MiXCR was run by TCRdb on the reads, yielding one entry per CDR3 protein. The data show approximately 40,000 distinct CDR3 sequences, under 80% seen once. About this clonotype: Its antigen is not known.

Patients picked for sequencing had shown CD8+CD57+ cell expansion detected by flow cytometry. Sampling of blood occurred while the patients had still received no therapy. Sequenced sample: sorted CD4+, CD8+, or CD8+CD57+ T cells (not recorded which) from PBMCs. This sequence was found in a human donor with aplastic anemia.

CDR3 in amino acids: CATSSGQGASNQPQHF. In DNA, the CDR3 is TGTGCCACCAGCTCGGGACAGGGGGCAAGCAATCAGCCCCAGCATTTT. The rearrangement links TRBV15 to TRBJ1-5; 12 bases are a match to TRBD1. The J segment lost 1 base and the V segment lost 5 bases, leaving 3 bases of the junction unmatched. Germline CDR1 is LNHNV and CDR2 is YYDKDF (reference sequence). This CDR3 contains 16 residues.